This T cell receptor (beta chain) was documented in a study of CXCR3-negative and CXCR3-positive naive CD8 T cells. Germline V gene data show CDR1 as DFQATT and CDR2 as SNEGSKA (reference sequence). This CDR3 spans 15 amino acids. Study outcomes and limitations: In CXCR3-positive naive cells, the TRB CDR3s were more hydrophobic than in CXCR3-negative naive cells.

Points on this clonotype: The target antigen is unknown.

The authors made the TRB cDNA libraries by 5' RACE using UMI labels. One entry per CDR3 protein, without DNA, is what TCRdb gives after re-calling the 5' RACE reads. The table lists fewer than 90,000 distinct CDR3 sequences. Every CD8+ subset sample held 250,000 to 300,000 flow-sorted cells, done in triplicate. The receptor comes from a human donor in good health. Some clones in this sample may be carry-over from other donors' samples. This chain links TRBV20-1 with TRBJ2-3; with no DNA, the TCRdb D assignment of TRBD2 cannot be verified. Sequencing input: naive CXCR3+ CD8+ T cells from blood. Subset here: CD45RO-CCR7+CD27+CD95- naive CD8+ T cells expressing CXCR3 (TNR3+). The CDR3: CSARLLAGTMDTQYF.